The 2 T cell receptor beta chains below all came from one sample that was sequenced in a study of human T cells and chemical hapten exposure. Described time point: pre-sensitization, week 0. Noted treatment: therapeutic diphenylcyclopropenone sensitization with weekly scalp DPC. Each CDR3 protein gets one entry after TCRdb re-called the RACE reads with MiXCR. Found here are more than 250,000 distinct CDR3 sequences, roughly 7.7% of them singletons; the top ten hold more than 0.95%. The sample was whole blood, taken in connection with sensitization to the hapten diphenylcyclopropenone (DPC). The receptors here all came from a man between 18 and 35 years old with alopecia areata. Some clones in this sample may be carry-over from other donors' samples.

This clonotype was seen a few times. This sequence joins TRBV5-5 and TRBJ2-7; 7 bases agree with TRBD1. CDR1 is SGHKS and CDR2 is YYEKEE in the germline V gene (reference sequence). After removal of 2 bases from V and 2 bases from J, the junction contained 22 bases not matched to a gene. The length of the CDR3 is 20 residues. In nucleotides, the CDR3 is TGTGCCAGCAGCTTCATTTCACGAGACAGGGACCTCTTATACCCCTACGAGCAGTACTTC. It yields the protein CASSFISRDRDLLYPYEQYF.

This clonotype was seen only a few times. The chain combines TRBV6-5 with TRBJ1-5; TRBD1 aligns across 12 bases. Germline loops: CDR1 MNHEY, CDR2 SVGAGI. The CDR3 runs 17 residues. The V segment lost 5 bases and the J segment 2 bases; nucleotides outside the gene matches: 7. The CDR3 sequence: CASSGGTGGPGNQPQHF. The CDR3 nucleotides read TGTGCCAGCAGTGGCGGGACAGGGGGCCCGGGCAATCAGCCCCAGCATTTT.